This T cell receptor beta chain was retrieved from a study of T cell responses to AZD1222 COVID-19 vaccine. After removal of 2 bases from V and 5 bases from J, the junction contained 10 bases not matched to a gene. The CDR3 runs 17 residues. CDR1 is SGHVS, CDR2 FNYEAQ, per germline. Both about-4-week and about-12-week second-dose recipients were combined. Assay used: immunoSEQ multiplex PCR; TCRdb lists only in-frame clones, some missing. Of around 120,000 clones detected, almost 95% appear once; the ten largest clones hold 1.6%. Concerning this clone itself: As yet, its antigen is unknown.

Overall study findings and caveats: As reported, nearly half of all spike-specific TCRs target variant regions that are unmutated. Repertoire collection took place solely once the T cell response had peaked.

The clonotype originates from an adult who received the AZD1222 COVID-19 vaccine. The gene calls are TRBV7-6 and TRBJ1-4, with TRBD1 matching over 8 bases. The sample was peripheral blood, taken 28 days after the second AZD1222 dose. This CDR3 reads CASSLMGPGTGNEKLFF. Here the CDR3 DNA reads TGTGCCAGCAGCTTAATGGGGCCAGGGACAGGCAATGAAAAACTGTTTTTT.